This T cell receptor (beta chain) was recorded in a study of blood T cell repertoires in COVID-19. CDR3 length equals 14 residues. Germline lookup yields CDR1 MNHEY and CDR2 SMNVEV (reference sequence). Trimming removed 8 bases from V and 1 base from J, with 12 bases in between. This clone was found a few times. In the study's own analysis: How many nucleated cells were present was estimated from reference gene primer amplification. Some clones are missing from TCRdb's copy, which holds only in-frame ones; the method was immunoSEQ multiplex PCR. V and J calls and clone size come straight from that table; D and trimming were deduced from the DNA. In the table there are approximately 77,000 clones, 80% of which are singletons.

This chain connects TRBV27 to TRBJ1-5, with D maybe TRBD1 (6 bases). The TCR comes from an older woman with acute or convalescent COVID-19. The source material was peripheral blood. CDR3 protein: CASRDIQSNQPQHF. The CDR3 coding sequence is TGTGCCAGCCGGGACATACAAAGCAATCAGCCCCAGCATTTT.